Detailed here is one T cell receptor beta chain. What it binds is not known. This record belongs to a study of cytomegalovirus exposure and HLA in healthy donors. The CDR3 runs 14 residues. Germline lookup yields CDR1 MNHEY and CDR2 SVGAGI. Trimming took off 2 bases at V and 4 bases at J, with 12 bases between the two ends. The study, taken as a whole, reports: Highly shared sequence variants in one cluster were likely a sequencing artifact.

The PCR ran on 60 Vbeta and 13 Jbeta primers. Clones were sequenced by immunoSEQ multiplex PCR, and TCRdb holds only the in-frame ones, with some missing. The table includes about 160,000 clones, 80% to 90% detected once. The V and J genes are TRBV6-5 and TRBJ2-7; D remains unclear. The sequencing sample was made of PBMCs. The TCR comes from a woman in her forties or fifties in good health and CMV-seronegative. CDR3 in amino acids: CASSYGYSQYEQYF. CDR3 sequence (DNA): TGTGCCAGCAGTTACGGATACAGCCAATACGAGCAGTACTTC.